This TCR beta chain was sequenced for a study of cytomegalovirus exposure and HLA in healthy donors (dated by TCRdb to the late 2010s). Concerning the study at large: In an earlier analysis of some 610 of the donors, under 300 Gb of sequence data and 95 million to 130 million unique TCR beta sequences from 150 million to 200 million T cells were reported. An early release covering roughly 600 HLA-typed donors comprised roughly 300 gigabases of sequencing data and around 86 million unique TCR sequences. Of the roughly 410 genotyped donors, 75% to 85% were placed in the genetic ancestry cluster associated with self-reported Caucasian donors. The study aimed to test whether signatures of past pathogen exposure could be identified by cataloging public T cell receptors. The T cell repertoires of under 700 subjects were profiled by immunosequencing and related to cytomegalovirus serostatus. In addition to the first cohort of 666 subjects, a separate validation cohort of under 150 different subjects was used. High-throughput TCR immunosequencing, statistical association of individual TCRs with disease status, and machine learning were combined to predict cytomegalovirus infection status. A later analysis re-examined previously published TCR beta repertoires from about 670 donors and added high-resolution HLA genotyping to investigate patterns of TCR occurrence. The later analysis used no new phenotypic data to find candidate immune exposures, relying instead on TCR beta sequences and their occurrence across donors. To decide whether each TCR beta V gene segment behaved as functional or pseudogenic, an earlier analysis of approximately 620 of the donors relied on high-throughput TCR beta sequencing. Donor age, sex, ethnicity and CMV serostatus were compiled together with the repertoire data. In a later genetic analysis, genome-wide SNP genotypes for 398 of the 666 donors were used, and that subset was treated as a discovery cohort. Every repertoire in the discovery cohort had been generated on one and the same sequencing platform. Both class I and class II loci were covered by HLA typing, at four-digit resolution. Typing coverage differed by locus: A, B, C, DRB1 and DQB1 were typed in about 629-630 donors, DQA1 in about 550, DPA1 in 600 to 610, and DPB1 in just under 490. Five DR-DQ haplotypes were handled as single units for association and clustering, since linkage in the cohort was strong. On average, about 240,000 unique TCR beta nucleotide sequences were sequenced per donor among a few hundred genotyped donors of the cohort, with 15% to 20% of those sequences being non-productive.

Broad study findings and their caveats: Cytomegalovirus status was reported to be diagnosed by the classifier with high specificity and sensitivity in both the original and validation cohorts. This cohort had only TCR beta chains sequenced, and the lack of alpha or paired-chain data limited which features could be detected. Seventeen rarely observed V segments, including chromosome 9 orphons, were excluded from the earlier analysis of a few hundred of the donors because counts were too low. Compared with the roughly 670-donor mean, donors in an Asian-associated ancestry cluster had fewer N-insertions in productive TCRs, according to a later genetic analysis. It was suggested by the authors that the approach could potentially be generalized to other disease states and immunological phenotypes. Some IMGT-functional V segments, including TRBV6-2 and TRBV6-3, could not be told apart with the 87-base-pair reads, so those segments were excluded. In a later analysis, HLA-associated TCR beta chains were found to be more clonally expanded and to have lower generation probabilities than equally common non-associated chains. In a later analysis, the rate of TCR association differed among HLA loci, with DRB1 alleles having the most associated TCRs and HLA-C alleles having the fewest. The presence/absence analyses assumed that sequencing depth was roughly uniform across donors, and that assumption may not be true. Strong co-occurrence of HLA alleles, especially DR and DQ, made assigning TCR associations to individual alleles difficult. Most TCR sequences were observed very rarely across donors, whereas some public TCRs were present in many individuals. At a false discovery rate of 0.05, a later analysis linked about 17,000 TCR beta sequences to specific HLA alleles. In an earlier analysis of 587 of the donors, most TCR beta V segments appeared in productive rearrangements about 87% or about 30% of the time, broadly matching IMGT annotations. A further reported finding was that TCR beta sequences accurately predicted the HLA-A and HLA-B alleles for most subjects in the first cohort. In vitro tests confirmed that three of the cytomegalovirus-associated TCR beta chains recognize cytomegalovirus antigens. A cluster of highly shared sequence variants was judged likely to represent a technical artifact of the sequencing pipeline. In a later analysis, several top co-occurrence clusters were reported to appear linked to parvovirus B19, influenza, CMV and Epstein-Barr virus. For the cohort, immune exposure information was limited to CMV serostatus. Because some donors lacked HLA typing at each locus, the association tests relied only on the typed subset. Linkage disequilibrium might explain the correlated functional status among segregating V segments, but an unknown experimental factor could not be ruled out. In the study, some 160 TCR beta chains were listed as associated with cytomegalovirus. Most CMV-associated TCR beta chains appeared to be HLA-restricted in a later analysis, and the HLA associations seemed to be driven largely by CMV exposure. An association between a missense DCLRE1C variant and V-gene and J-gene trimming of TCR beta chains was found in a later genetic analysis and replicated in an independent cohort.

The library came from the immunoSEQ multiplex PCR assay. For the multiplex PCR, a mixture combining 60 forward primers for TCR Vbeta segments and 13 reverse primers for TCR Jbeta segments was used. Amplification of the CDR3 region of rearranged TCR beta genes was performed with a multiplex PCR assay on genomic DNA. Amplified TCR beta libraries were sequenced as 87-base-pair reads on the Illumina HiSeq System. In the paper's pipeline: A later analysis tallied around 80 million unique TCR beta chains across the 666 repertoires, and approximately 12 million of those chains were shared by two or more donors. A nearest-neighbor algorithm error-corrected the raw reads and collapsed the reads into unique sequences, merging closely related sequences to remove PCR and sequencing errors. Alignment of CDR3 sequences to IMGT reference sequences was used to assign V, D and J gene segments. For a sequence to be retained, a match of at least six nucleotides to both a V gene segment and a J gene segment was required. Rearrangements were classified as productive when the CDR3 lacked stop codons and remained in frame with V and J, and all other rearrangements were classified as non-productive. CDR3 was defined according to IMGT convention as the region running from the second conserved V-encoded cysteine to the conserved J-encoded phenylalanine. The earlier analysis of roughly 590 of the donors excluded any sequence lacking an unambiguous match to a single V gene segment. An earlier analysis of over 450 of the donors classified V segments as functional when productive rearrangements were above 56.7% and as segregating when the standard deviation between donors was above 5%. A statistical classification framework was built for diagnosing cytomegalovirus status from the catalog of TCR beta chain sequences. V and J gene assignment, in a later analysis, came from comparing TCR nucleotide sequences with IMGT/GENE-DB human TR gene sequences. A later analysis assigned CDR3 sequences and most-parsimonious VDJ recombination scenarios with the TCRdist pipeline. In a later analysis, each TCR beta chain was defined by its CDR3 amino acid sequence together with its V-gene family, and reads lacking a unique V-gene family were excluded. In a later analysis, 500 to 650 highly shared, low-generation-probability nucleotide sequences were removed to address suspected cross-contamination and a sequencing artifact. For each public chain, a later analysis derived a clonal expansion index from normalized ranks of inferred template counts within each repertoire. In a later analysis, generation probabilities were computed using a VDJ recombination model fitted to out-of-frame rearrangements, and the results were checked against IGoR. In a later analysis, hypergeometric tests were used to score TCR-TCR, TCR-HLA and TCR-CMV co-occurrence, with a repertoire-size bias correction applied to TCR pairs. False discovery rates were estimated in a later analysis by permuting HLA or CMV assignments 20 times. In a later analysis, co-occurring TCRs were grouped with DBSCAN, and TCRdist sequence similarity was added when clustering was performed within HLA-allele-positive subsets. Co-occurrence clustering excluded repertoires with fewer than 30,000 or more than 120,000 public chains, plus five with anomalous nucleotide sharing. In TCRdb, the immuneACCESS table is reduced to in-frame sequences with V and J assigned. These tables do not hold every clone; where another copy was compared, an unresolved V gene accounts for under half, and the others remain unexplained. The V and J calls and clone size are taken from that table; D and trimming were inferred from the DNA. The sample contains 150,000 to 200,000 clones, 60% to 85% of them found a single time. Around 3.1% of the sample is taken by the ten largest.

At the junction V is shortened by 4 bases and J by 3 bases, with 16 bases in between. From cysteine to phenylalanine, the CDR3 is 15 amino acids long. Only CDR3 DNA remains: 45 bases, in frame from the first base. The germline V gene yields SGDLS for CDR1 and YYNGEE for CDR2. In regard to this clone: Its antigen remains unidentified. Base qualities are not recorded, but no much larger clone differs from it by a single base.

The cohort was made up of under 800 healthy bone marrow donors. At the time of sampling, all cohort members were nominally healthy, though unrecorded immune exposures were likely present. The donor tested CMV seronegative and was one of the 352 seronegative cohort members. A peripheral blood sample was provided by each donor, and peripheral blood mononuclear cells were used for TCR beta sequencing. Genomic DNA extraction from the blood cell samples was performed with the Qiagen DNeasy Blood Extraction Kit. The sequencing input was PBMCs. Recombination joined TRBV9 with TRBJ2-5; TRBD2 might be the D gene, on 5 matching bases. The origin of this receptor is a female donor in good health and CMV-seronegative. Read as DNA, the sequence is TGTGCCAGCAGCTTGGATCCCGAGGGAAAAGAGACCCAGTACTTC. Translated, this is CASSLDPEGKETQYF. With the portions outside the CDR3 filled from the reference TRBV9 and TRBJ2-5 genes, the complete variable region becomes DSGVTQTPKHLITATGQRVTLRCSPRSGDLSVYWYQQSLDQGLQFLIQYYNGEERAKGNILERFSAQQFPDLHSELNLSSLELGDSALYFCASSLDPEGKETQYFGPGTRLLVL.